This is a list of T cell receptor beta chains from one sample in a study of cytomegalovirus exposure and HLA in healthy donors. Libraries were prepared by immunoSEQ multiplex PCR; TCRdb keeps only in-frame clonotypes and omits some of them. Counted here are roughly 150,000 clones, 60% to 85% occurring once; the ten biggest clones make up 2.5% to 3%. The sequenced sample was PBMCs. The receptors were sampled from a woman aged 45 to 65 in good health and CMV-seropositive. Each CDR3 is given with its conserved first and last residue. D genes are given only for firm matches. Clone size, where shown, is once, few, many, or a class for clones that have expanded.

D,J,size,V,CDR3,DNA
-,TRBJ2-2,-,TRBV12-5,CASGLYTGELFF,TGTGCTAGTGGTTTATATACCGGGGAGCTGTTTTTT
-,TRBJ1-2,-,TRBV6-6,CASSYSVTPANYGYTF,TGTGCCAGCAGTTACTCGGTGACACCTGCTAACTATGGCTACACCTTC
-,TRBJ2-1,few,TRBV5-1,CASRYGVLGREESNEQFF,TGCGCCAGCAGATATGGGGTATTGGGCAGGGAGGAGAGCAATGAGCAGTTCTTC
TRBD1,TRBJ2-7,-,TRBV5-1,CASSSQPGTEYGQYF,TGCGCCAGCAGCTCTCAGCCCGGGACAGAGTACGGGCAGTACTTC
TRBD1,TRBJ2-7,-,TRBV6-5,CASSYSSADRAYEQYF,TGTGCCAGCAGTTACTCGAGCGCGGACAGGGCCTACGAGCAGTACTTC
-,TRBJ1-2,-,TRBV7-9,CASSVESGRSNYGYTF,TGTGCCAGCAGCGTAGAGTCAGGGCGATCTAACTATGGCTACACCTTC
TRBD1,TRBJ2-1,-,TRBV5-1,CASGDSSYNEQFF,TGCGCCAGCGGGGACAGCTCCTACAATGAGCAGTTCTTC
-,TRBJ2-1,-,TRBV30,CAWSGGQRVIDRQFF,TGTGCCTGGAGTGGGGGGCAGCGCGTGATCGACCGGCAGTTCTTC
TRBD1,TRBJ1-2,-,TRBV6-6,CASSYSRGQGVGYTF,TGTGCCAGCAGTTACTCGAGGGGACAGGGCGTCGGCTACACCTTC
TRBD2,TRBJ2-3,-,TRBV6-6,CASTLKAGGGTDTQYF,TGTGCCAGCACCTTAAAAGCGGGGGGAGGGACAGATACGCAGTATTTT
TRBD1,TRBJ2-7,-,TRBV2,CASRDRGEQYF,TGTGCCAGCAGGGACAGGGGAGAGCAGTACTTC
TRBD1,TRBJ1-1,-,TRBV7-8,CASSFYDRGRRGAFF,TGTGCCAGCAGCTTTTACGACAGGGGGAGGAGAGGAGCTTTCTTT
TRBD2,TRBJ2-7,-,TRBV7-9,CASSPGLAGLEQYF,TGTGCCAGCAGCCCGGGACTAGCGGGGCTCGAGCAGTACTTC
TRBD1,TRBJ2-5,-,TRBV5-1,CASSLGQGAEEQYF,TGCGCCAGCAGCTTGGGACAGGGGGCGGAGGAACAGTACTTC
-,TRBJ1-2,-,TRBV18,CASSPSADGSYGYTF,TGTGCCAGCTCACCATCGGCGGATGGAAGCTATGGCTACACCTTC
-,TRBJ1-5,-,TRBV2,CASSERGNSNQPQHF,TGTGCCAGCTCGGAACGAGGGAATAGCAATCAGCCCCAGCATTTT
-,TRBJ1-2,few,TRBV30,CAWSVSEGGRNYGYTF,TGTGCCTGGAGTGTTTCGGAGGGGGGGAGGAACTATGGCTACACCTTC
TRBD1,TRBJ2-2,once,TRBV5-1,CASSTGTGGITGELFF,TGCGCCAGCAGCACCGGGACAGGGGGTATCACCGGGGAGCTGTTTTTT
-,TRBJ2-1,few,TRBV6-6,CASNTRESRNEQFF,TGTGCCAGCAACACCCGGGAAAGTCGGAATGAGCAGTTCTTC
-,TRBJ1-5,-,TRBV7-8,CASSFGVQGGLNQPQHF,TGTGCCAGCAGCTTTGGCGTACAGGGTGGCTTAAATCAGCCCCAGCATTTT
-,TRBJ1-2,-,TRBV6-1,CASSEWGGGYTF,TGTGCCAGCAGTGAATGGGGGGGAGGCTACACCTTC
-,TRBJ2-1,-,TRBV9,CASSPSFGVIAHNEQFF,TGTGCCAGCAGCCCGAGTTTTGGGGTCATAGCGCACAATGAGCAGTTCTTC
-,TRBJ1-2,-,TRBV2,CASSGETGSGGYTF,TGTGCCAGCAGTGGGGAGACAGGATCAGGCGGCTACACCTTC
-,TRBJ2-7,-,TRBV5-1,CASSGGYRVSYEQYF,TGCGCCAGCAGCGGAGGATACAGGGTCTCCTACGAGCAGTACTTC
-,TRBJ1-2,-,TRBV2,CARVGGQNGYTF,TGTGCCAGGGTGGGAGGCCAGAATGGCTACACCTTC
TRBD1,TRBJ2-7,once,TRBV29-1,CSVGGQGISYEQYF,TGCAGCGTCGGGGGACAGGGGATCTCCTACGAGCAGTACTTC
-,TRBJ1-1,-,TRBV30,CAWGQNTEAFF,TGTGCCTGGGGACAGAACACTGAAGCTTTCTTT
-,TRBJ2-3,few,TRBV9,CASSVAGDTDTQYF,TGTGCCAGCAGCGTAGCGGGGGACACAGATACGCAGTATTTT
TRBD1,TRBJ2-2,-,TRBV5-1,CASRTGEASGELFF,TGCGCCAGCAGGACAGGGGAAGCATCCGGGGAGCTGTTTTTT
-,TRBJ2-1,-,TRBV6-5,CASSYSPAASYNEQFF,TGTGCCAGCAGTTATTCACCAGCGGCGTCCTACAATGAGCAGTTCTTC
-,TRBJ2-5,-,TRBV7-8,CASSLDRVQETQYF,TGTGCCAGCAGCTTAGACAGGGTCCAAGAGACCCAGTACTTC
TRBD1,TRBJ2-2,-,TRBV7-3,CASSLTGGANTGELFF,TGTGCCAGCAGCTTAACAGGGGGCGCGAACACCGGGGAGCTGTTTTTT
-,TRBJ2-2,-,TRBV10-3,CAISVDSTNTGELFF,TGTGCCATCAGTGTAGACAGTACGAACACCGGGGAGCTGTTTTTT
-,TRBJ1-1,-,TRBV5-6,CASSLFQYPEAFF,TGTGCCAGCAGCTTATTCCAGTACCCTGAAGCTTTCTTT
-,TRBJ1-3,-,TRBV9,CASSDRVTGNTVYF,TGTGCCAGCAGCGACAGGGTCACTGGAAACACCGTATATTTT
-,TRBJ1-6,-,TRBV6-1,CASSPAGASPLHF,TGTGCCAGCAGTCCTGCTGGGGCCTCACCCCTCCACTTT
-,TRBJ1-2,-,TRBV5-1,CASSLGTYGYTF,TGCGCCAGCAGCTTGGGGACTTATGGCTACACCTTC
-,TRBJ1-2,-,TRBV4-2,CASSKPPSDYGYTF,TGTGCCAGCAGCAAACCCCCCAGTGACTATGGCTACACCTTC
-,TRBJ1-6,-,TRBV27,CASSPSSVYNSPLHF,TGTGCCAGCAGTCCCTCCAGCGTCTATAATTCACCCCTCCACTTT
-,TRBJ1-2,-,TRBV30,CAWSKRTANYGYTF,TGTGCCTGGAGTAAAAGGACAGCTAACTATGGCTACACCTTC
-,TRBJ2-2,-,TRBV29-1,CSVEVGARTGELFF,TGCAGCGTTGAAGTGGGCGCCAGGACCGGGGAGCTGTTTTTT
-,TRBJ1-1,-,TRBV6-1,CASSEVHRVSEAFF,TGTGCCAGCAGTGAGGTTCACCGGGTGTCTGAAGCTTTCTTT
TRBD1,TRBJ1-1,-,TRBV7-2,CASSFRGQRNTEAFF,TGTGCCAGCAGCTTCAGGGGACAGCGGAACACTGAAGCTTTCTTT
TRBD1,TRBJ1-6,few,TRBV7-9,CASSSVGGQGNSPLHF,TGTGCCAGCAGCTCCGTAGGGGGACAGGGCAATTCACCCCTCCACTTT
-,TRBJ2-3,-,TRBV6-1,CASSDKGGLSF,TGTGCCAGCAGTGACAAAGGAGGGCTTTCCTTT
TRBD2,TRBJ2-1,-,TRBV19,CASTIGAGAYNEQFF,TGTGCCAGTACGATCGGTGCGGGGGCCTACAATGAGCAGTTCTTC
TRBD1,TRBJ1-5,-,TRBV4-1,CASSQPGQGRSQPQHF,TGCGCCAGCAGCCAACCGGGACAGGGGAGGAGTCAGCCCCAGCATTTT
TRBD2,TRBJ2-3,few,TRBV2,CASSEFGGSTDTQYF,TGTGCCAGCAGTGAATTCGGGGGGAGCACAGATACGCAGTATTTT
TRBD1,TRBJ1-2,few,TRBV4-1,CASSQGAGGVDGYTF,TGCGCCAGCAGCCAAGGAGCAGGGGGCGTCGATGGCTACACCTTC
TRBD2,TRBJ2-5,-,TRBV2,CASSEVASGGEETQYF,TGTGCCAGCAGTGAAGTTGCTAGCGGGGGGGAGGAGACCCAGTACTTC
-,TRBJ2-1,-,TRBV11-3,CASSTQGADYNEQFF,TGTGCCAGCAGCACACAGGGCGCGGACTACAATGAGCAGTTCTTC
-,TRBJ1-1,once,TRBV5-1,CASSLVGGATEAFF,TGCGCCAGCAGCTTGGTCGGCGGAGCCACTGAAGCTTTCTTT
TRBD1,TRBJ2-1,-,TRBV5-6,CASIRKGQANNEQFF,TGTGCCAGCATCCGGAAGGGACAGGCTAACAATGAGCAGTTCTTC